These 7 T cell receptor beta chains originate from one sample sequenced in a study of blood T cell repertoires in COVID-19 (dated by TCRdb to the early 2020s). Library method: the immunoSEQ multiplex PCR assay. TCRdb stores this immuneACCESS table with in-frame sequences only. Part of the clones is absent; in the studies checked, under half of the shortfall reflects unresolved V genes, and no reason is known for the rest. This sample comprises fewer than 200,000 clones, 82% of them detected only once. Approximately 7.8% of the sample lies in the top ten. Sequenced: peripheral blood. Every receptor here comes from an older woman with COVID-19, enrolled during active disease.

CDR3 in DNA: TGTGCCAGCAGCCAAGATCCCGGGACACCTCATGTGCCCCAGCATTTT. Translated, it gives CASSQDPGTPHVPQHF. This chain uses TRBV4-2 with TRBJ1-5, with D perhaps TRBD1 (6 bases). CDR1 and CDR2 from the germline V gene are LGHNA and YNFKEQ. The CDR3 is made up of 16 amino acids. V was clipped by 0 bases and J by 9 bases, with 18 bases between them.

The chain couples TRBV6-1 to TRBJ1-1; 9 positions agree with TRBD1. This CDR3 contains 15 residues. V lost 5 bases to trimming and J lost 4 bases; unmatched junction nucleotides: 8. The germline gives CDR1 MNHNS, CDR2 SASEGT. As DNA, the CDR3 is TGTGCCAGCAGTACCACAGGGGGCGGGGGCACTGAAGCTTTCTTT. Translated: CASSTTGGGGTEAFF.

The V call is TRBV15, the J call TRBJ2-5; TRBD2 matches at 13 bases. Per germline, CDR1 LNHNV and CDR2 YYDKDF (reference sequence). V dropped 0 bases and J dropped 6; count of bases not matched to a gene: 10. This CDR3 is built from 18 residues. The CDR3 DNA follows: TGTGCCACCAGCAGAGATAGGACTAGCGGGGGTCCCAGGCAGACCCAGTACTTC. It translates to CATSRDRTSGGPRQTQYF.

V usage is TRBV9 and J usage is TRBJ2-5, with 12 bases matching TRBD2. The germline V gene has CDR1 SGDLS and CDR2 YYNGEE. The trim removed 2 bases at V and 0 bases at J, leaving 5 bases unmatched. CDR3 length: 17 amino acids. CDR3 residues: CASSVGLAGSHQETQYF. In DNA, the CDR3 is TGTGCCAGCAGCGTCGGACTAGCGGGATCTCACCAAGAGACCCAGTACTTC.

As DNA, the CDR3 is TGTGCCAGCAGTTCTCACGGGACAGGGCTGACCTACGAGCAGTACTTC. Translated, it gives CASSSHGTGLTYEQYF. The chain is built from TRBV28 and TRBJ2-7, with TRBD1 matching 9 bases. The germline V gene has CDR1 MDHEN and CDR2 SYDVKM. The J segment lost 2 bases and the V segment lost 4 bases, leaving 9 bases of the junction unmatched. CDR3 length: 16 amino acids.

The V and J genes are TRBV15 and TRBJ1-6; 9 bases fit TRBD1. Germline V gives CDR1 LNHNV, CDR2 YYDKDF (reference sequence). J lost 6 bases, V lost 7 bases, and 10 bases had no gene match. This CDR3 contains 16 residues. In DNA, the CDR3 is TGTGCCACCACCCGGGACAGGGAACATGGTAATTCACCCCTCCACTTT. Its protein is CATTRDREHGNSPLHF.

This clone showed up just a few times. The gene calls are TRBV2 and TRBJ1-4; a possible D gene is TRBD1 (5 bases). CDR3 length: 13 amino acids. The ends were cut back, 8 bases at V and 8 bases at J, with 15 bases in the middle. Germline V gene lookup returns CDR1 SNHLY and CDR2 FYNNEI. CDR3 coding DNA: TGTGCCAGCTGTTCCTGGCCAGGGGAAAAACTGTTTTTT. This codes for CASCSWPGEKLFF.